This T cell receptor (beta chain) derives from a study of T-cell reconstitution after alpha-beta-depleted transplantation in children. Unique molecular identifiers were built into the TCRbeta library. Each CDR3 protein gets one entry after TCRdb re-called the PCR reads with MiXCR. The repertoire consists of about 540,000 distinct CDR3 sequences, with about 17% occurring once and the leading ten covering 3.3%. Per germline, CDR1 MNHNS and CDR2 SASEGT. V lost 5 bases and J lost 0, with 11 bases in between. There are 14 residues in the CDR3. The genes are TRBV6-1 and TRBJ2-7; D possibly uses TRBD1 or TRBD2 (7 bases each). The source material was PBMCs from the stem cell graft donor, sampled from the stem cell graft. The TCR originated in a human donor who donated a stem cell graft to a child with acute lymphoblastic leukemia. CDR3 in amino acids: CASSKRDSSYEQYF. DNA for the CDR3: TGTGCCAGCAGTAAGCGGGACAGCTCCTACGAGCAGTACTTC.